This TCR beta chain emerged from a study of T cell repertoires in cytomegalovirus infection. Study context: The public TCR beta signatures pointed to both CMV infection and matching HLA type. Study conclusions and caveats: Dominant in the ex vivo response were TCR beta clonotypes restricted by HLA-C and specific for CMV. The study identified carriers of CMV plus the relevant HLA from cumulative public TCR beta family frequency.

To note about this clonotype: Its antigen is unidentified.

TCRdb ran MiXCR on the reads and lists one entry per CDR3 protein. The repertoire holds about 150,000 distinct CDR3 sequences, with roughly a quarter as singletons. This CDR3 region has 15 residues. CDR1 and CDR2 (germline): SGHAT, FQNNGV. J lost 5 bases, V lost 5 bases, and 6 bases had no gene match. The receptor's source is a human donor in good health (CMV status not recorded). Some clones in this sample may be carry-over from other donors' samples. This rearrangement joins TRBV11-2 to TRBJ2-7; TRBD2 agrees at 13 bases. The sequenced material came from PBMCs. The CDR3 sequence is CASSEGLAGDDEQYF. The DNA for the CDR3 is TGTGCCAGCAGCGAAGGACTAGCGGGAGACGACGAGCAGTACTTC.